The 14 T cell receptor beta chains below come from one sample, sequenced in a study of control samples from healthy donors and cancer patients (dated by TCRdb to 2019 to 2021). Preparation of the library involved the immunoSEQ multiplex PCR assay. TCRdb limited this immuneACCESS table to in-frame rearrangements with V and J called. A share of clones is missing; checked studies link under half to unresolved V genes, and the rest is unexplained. This sample holds 95,000 to 150,000 clones; about nine tenths were observed only once. 7.8% of the sample comes from the top ten. The sequencing input was blood. These receptors were obtained from a woman aged 18-29 years in good health.

In regard to this clone: Compared with germline, one end of the junction differs, possibly owing to a read error. V usage is TRBV4-2 and J usage is TRBJ2-1, with 8 bases lining up with TRBD1. The CDR3 spans 15 residues. Germline assignment: CDR1 LGHNA and CDR2 YNFKEQ. CDR3 coding DNA: TGTGCCAGCAGCCTAGGACAGGGAATCAACAATGGGCAGTTCTTC. It specifies CASSLGQGINNGQFF.

The V gene is TRBV15, the J gene TRBJ2-1; D gene unclear. There are 11 residues in the CDR3. V was shortened by 6 bases and J by 15 bases, with 15 bases between the two germline ends. Germline V gives CDR1 LNHNV, CDR2 YYDKDF (reference sequence). In DNA, the CDR3 is TGTGCCACCAGTCTAGGTCGGTCGGTGTTCTTC. Protein sequence: CATSLGRSVFF.

The chain has TRBV3-1 (or the pseudogene TRBV3-2) and TRBJ1-2; no clear D gene. In germline, CDR1 is LGHDT, CDR2 YNNKEL (reference sequence). V shed 1 base and J shed 4 bases, with 7 bases lying between them. The CDR3 runs 13 residues. The CDR3 region is CASSQAQIYGYTF. The CDR3 coding sequence is TGTGCCAGCAGCCAAGCACAGATCTATGGCTACACCTTC.

J is TRBJ2-3 and V is TRBV3-1 (or the pseudogene TRBV3-2); tentatively, D is TRBD1 (6 bases). Germline loops: CDR1 LGHDT, CDR2 YNNKEL (reference sequence). Trimming cost V 3 bases and J 1 base, with 11 bases left between them. The CDR3 has 15 residues. The CDR3 sequence: CASSQRGGGTDTQYF. DNA of the CDR3: TGTGCCAGCAGCCAGAGAGGGGGAGGCACAGATACGCAGTATTTT.

The genes are TRBV7-8 and TRBJ1-6; D gene ambiguous. The ends were cut back, 5 bases at V and 11 bases at J, with 10 bases in the middle. There are 12 residues in the CDR3. CDR1 and CDR2 from the germline V gene are SGHVS and FQNEAQ. The CDR3 reads CASSPRLTPLHF. The CDR3 nucleotides are TGTGCCAGCAGCCCCCGGCTTACACCCCTCCACTTT.

This clone was detected only once. The rearrangement links TRBV7-2 to TRBJ2-5; 7 bases fit TRBD2. Germline loops: CDR1 SGHTA, CDR2 FQGNSA. The CDR3 loop spans 16 amino acids. J was trimmed by 5 bases and V by 2 bases; bases with no gene match: 11. The CDR3: CASSLRLTGGRETQYF. The CDR3, as DNA: TGTGCCAGCAGCTTAAGGCTGACGGGGGGTAGGGAGACCCAGTACTTC.

The CDR3, as DNA: TGTGCCAGCAGCTTAGACAGGGATAGGTGTATGAACACTGAAGCTTTCTTT. It codes for CASSLDRDRCMNTEAFF. This chain joins TRBV11-3 and TRBJ1-1, with D perhaps TRBD1 (5 bases). V dropped 0 bases and J dropped 0 bases, with 14 bases sitting between them. This CDR3 contains 17 residues. CDR1 is SGHNT, CDR2 YENEEA, per germline.

The chain combines TRBV18 with TRBJ2-1, with TRBD2 matching over 7 bases. CDR1 and CDR2 (germline): KGHSH, LQKENI. The V segment lost 0 bases and the J segment 6 bases; nucleotides outside the gene matches: 8. CDR3 length equals 16 residues. For the CDR3, the DNA is TGTGCCAGCTCACCACCGGTGGGAGGGCCGGGCAATGAGCAGTTCTTC. As protein: CASSPPVGGPGNEQFF.

The chain employs TRBV7-3 and TRBJ2-2; D unclear. The CDR3 covers 13 residues. V was cut by 5 bases and J by 7 bases, with 11 bases left in between. Germline V gene data show CDR1 as SGHTA and CDR2 as FQGTGA. Here the CDR3 reads CASSPRRSGELFF. In DNA form, the CDR3 reads TGTGCCAGCAGCCCCCGACGAAGCGGGGAGCTGTTTTTT. The whole variable domain, remainder taken from reference TRBV7-3 and TRBJ2-2, is GAGVSQTPSNKVTEKGKYVELRCDPISGHTALYWYRQSLGQGPEFLIYFQGTGAADDSGLPNDRFFAVRPEGSVSTLKIQRTERGDSAVYLCASSPRRSGELFFGEGSRLTVL.

This clone was recorded once. Here the CDR3 DNA reads TGTGCCAGCTCACGCCAGGGAAACACTGAAGCTTTCTTT. Its translation is CASSRQGNTEAFF. V usage is TRBV18 and J usage is TRBJ1-1; a weak D match, TRBD1 (5 bases). The V end lost 4 bases, the J end lost 2 bases, and 8 bases lay between the germline ends. Germline V CDR1 and CDR2: KGHSH, LQKENI. The CDR3 has 13 amino acids.

This clone was seen a single time. This rearrangement joins TRBV9 to TRBJ2-3; D is uncertain. Germline lookup yields CDR1 SGDLS and CDR2 YYNGEE. V dropped 4 bases and J dropped 0 bases, with 9 bases sitting between them. The length of the CDR3 is 14 residues. CDR3 protein: CASSPQISTDTQYF. CDR3 in DNA: TGTGCCAGCAGCCCCCAGATTAGCACAGATACGCAGTATTTT.

This clone showed up just once. The chain recombines TRBV7-2 with TRBJ2-5; 8 bases map to TRBD2. The CDR3 loop spans 13 amino acids. Per the germline V gene, CDR1 is SGHTA and CDR2 is FQGNSA. After removal of 6 bases from V and 2 bases from J, the junction contained 2 bases not matched to a gene. The CDR3 nucleotides are TGTGCCAGCAGTCGGGAGGGACAAGAGACCCAGTACTTC. This translates into CASSREGQETQYF.

The V gene is TRBV28, the J gene TRBJ1-4, with D uncertain. The V end lost 1 base, the J end lost 7 bases, and 13 bases lay between the germline ends. This CDR3 is built from 15 residues. The germline V gene has CDR1 MDHEN and CDR2 SYDVKM. CDR3 coding DNA: TGTGCCAGCAGTTTATCGGCCTTTTCCCTTGAAAAACTGTTTTTT. Translation gives CASSLSAFSLEKLFF.

This clone was observed a single time. V gene TRBV19 combines with J gene TRBJ2-2; D is possibly TRBD2 (6 bases). The V and J ends lost 1 base and 2 bases respectively, with 11 bases between them. The germline V gene has CDR1 LNHDA and CDR2 SQIVND (reference sequence). The CDR3 is made up of 16 amino acids. In DNA form, the CDR3 reads TGTGCCAGTAGTATAGGGCAGCGGGCCAACACCGGGGAGCTGTTTTTT. It encodes CASSIGQRANTGELFF. Drawing the rest from reference TRBV19 and TRBJ2-2, the complete variable domain is DGGITQSPKYLFRKEGQNVTLSCEQNLNHDAMYWYRQDPGQGLRLIYYSQIVNDFQKGDIAEGYSVSREKKESFPLTVTSAQKNPTAFYLCASSIGQRANTGELFFGEGSRLTVL.